The 7 T cell receptor beta chains presented below share a single source sample, sequenced in a study of patients and donors after allogeneic stem cell transplantation. Each CDR3 protein gets one entry after TCRdb re-called the RT-PCR reads with MiXCR. This sample has roughly 190,000 distinct CDR3 sequences, with approximately 41% found just once. Input material: blood, either unsorted or a sorted T cell fraction (not recorded which). Receptors were obtained from a human donor who was either an allogeneic HSCT recipient or a stem cell or donor lymphocyte infusion donor (not recorded which). It is not recorded whose cells these are; they may come from a transplant donor.

This chain joins TRBV6-2 or TRBV6-3 and TRBJ1-1; possibly TRBD1 for D (5 bases). The length of the CDR3 is 16 residues. Per germline, CDR1 MNHEY and CDR2 SVGEGT. Trimming took off 0 bases at V and 4 bases at J, with 15 bases between the two ends. The CDR3 region is CASSYSTGLWITEAFF. DNA of the CDR3: TGTGCCAGCAGTTACTCGACGGGACTATGGATCACTGAAGCTTTCTTT.

This clonotype has only a few counts. V is TRBV4-3 and J is TRBJ1-1, with a tentative D call TRBD1 (6 bases). The V and J ends lost 0 bases and 0 bases respectively, with 8 bases between them. There are 15 residues in the CDR3. CDR1 is LGHNA, CDR2 YSLEER, per germline. CDR3 bases: TGCGCCAGCAGCCAAGACCGGGGGCTGAACACTGAAGCTTTCTTT. It translates to CASSQDRGLNTEAFF.

V and J are TRBV5-6 and TRBJ1-1; no clear D gene. The CDR3 runs 16 residues. Germline V gives CDR1 SGHDT, CDR2 YYEEEE. V was clipped by 0 bases and J by 5 bases, with 17 bases between them. The CDR3 DNA reads as TGTGCCAGCAGCTTGGAGGCATGGGCTGGGATGACTGAAGCTTTCTTT. Encoded protein: CASSLEAWAGMTEAFF. Full variable domain (outside the CDR3, taken from reference TRBV5-6 and TRBJ1-1): DAGVTQSPTHLIKTRGQQVTLRCSPKSGHDTVSWYQQALGQGPQFIFQYYEEEERQRGNFPDRFSGHQFPNYSSELNVNALLLGDSALYLCASSLEAWAGMTEAFFGQGTRLTVV.

V gene TRBV30 combines with J gene TRBJ1-1; the D gene is possibly TRBD1 (5 bases). The V end lost 4 bases, the J end lost 3 bases, and 9 bases lay between the germline ends. Germline V CDR1 and CDR2: GTSNPN, SVGIG (reference sequence). The length of the CDR3 is 12 residues. CDR3 sequence reads: CAWKDRDTEAFF. The CDR3 DNA sequence: TGTGCCTGGAAAGACAGAGACACTGAAGCTTTCTTT.

In its sample, this clonotype was seen once. This sequence joins TRBV12-3 or TRBV12-4 and TRBJ1-3; 10 positions agree with TRBD1. Germline trimming cut 4 bases from V and 0 bases from J; bases unmatched to any gene: 9. The CDR3 totals 18 residues. The CDR3 reads CASSSGTGATYSGNTIYF. CDR3 coding DNA: TGTGCCAGCAGTTCCGGGACAGGGGCCACCTACTCTGGAAACACCATATATTTT.

The chain recombines TRBV7-9 with TRBJ2-3; possible D gene TRBD2, 5 bases. V was clipped by 5 bases and J by 2 bases, with 17 bases between them. This CDR3 spans 16 amino acids. Germline V CDR1 and CDR2: SEHNR, FQNEAQ (reference sequence). The CDR3 nucleotides read TGTGCCAGCAGCCCGCCCCTCAGCGGAAACACAGATACGCAGTATTTT. This sequence encodes CASSPPLSGNTDTQYF.

V and J are TRBV15 and TRBJ2-7; D uncertain. Germline V gene sequence: CDR1 LNHNV, CDR2 YYDKDF (reference sequence). With 3 bases removed from V and 0 bases from J, the gap between germline ends came to 0 bases. This CDR3 spans 11 amino acids. The CDR3 coding sequence is TGTGCCACCAGCAGCTCCTACGAGCAGTACTTC. Its protein product is CATSSSYEQYF. The full variable domain, with the rest looked up from reference TRBV15 and TRBJ2-7, is DAMVIQNPRYQVTQFGKPVTLSCSQTLNHNVMYWYQQKSSQAPKLLFHYYDKDFNNEADTPDNFQSRRPNTSFCFLDIRSPGLGDTAMYLCATSSSYEQYFGPGTRLTVT.